This note documents a single TCR beta chain sequence. CDR3 length equals 15 residues. Germline CDR1 is MDHEN and CDR2 is SYDVKM. The V segment lost 1 base and the J segment 1 base; nucleotides outside the gene matches: 3. TCRdb's copy holds only in-frame clones and misses some; the assay was immunoSEQ multiplex PCR. The sample lists around 230,000 clones; approximately 86% were seen once. This sample is part of a study of blood T cell repertoires in COVID-19. Overall study: The samples span acute and convalescent COVID-19 from the United States, Italy and Spain. Nucleic acid was either cDNA or gDNA, and it came from T cells, B-cell-depleted T cells, or PBMCs.

The clonotype originates from a man in his forties with acute or convalescent COVID-19. The chain recombines TRBV28 with TRBJ2-5; TRBD1 agrees at 7 bases. Sequencing was done on a sample of peripheral blood. The CDR3 protein is CASSLFSGGQETQYF. The CDR3 region has the DNA TGTGCCAGCAGTTTATTTTCAGGGGGCCAAGAGACCCAGTACTTC.